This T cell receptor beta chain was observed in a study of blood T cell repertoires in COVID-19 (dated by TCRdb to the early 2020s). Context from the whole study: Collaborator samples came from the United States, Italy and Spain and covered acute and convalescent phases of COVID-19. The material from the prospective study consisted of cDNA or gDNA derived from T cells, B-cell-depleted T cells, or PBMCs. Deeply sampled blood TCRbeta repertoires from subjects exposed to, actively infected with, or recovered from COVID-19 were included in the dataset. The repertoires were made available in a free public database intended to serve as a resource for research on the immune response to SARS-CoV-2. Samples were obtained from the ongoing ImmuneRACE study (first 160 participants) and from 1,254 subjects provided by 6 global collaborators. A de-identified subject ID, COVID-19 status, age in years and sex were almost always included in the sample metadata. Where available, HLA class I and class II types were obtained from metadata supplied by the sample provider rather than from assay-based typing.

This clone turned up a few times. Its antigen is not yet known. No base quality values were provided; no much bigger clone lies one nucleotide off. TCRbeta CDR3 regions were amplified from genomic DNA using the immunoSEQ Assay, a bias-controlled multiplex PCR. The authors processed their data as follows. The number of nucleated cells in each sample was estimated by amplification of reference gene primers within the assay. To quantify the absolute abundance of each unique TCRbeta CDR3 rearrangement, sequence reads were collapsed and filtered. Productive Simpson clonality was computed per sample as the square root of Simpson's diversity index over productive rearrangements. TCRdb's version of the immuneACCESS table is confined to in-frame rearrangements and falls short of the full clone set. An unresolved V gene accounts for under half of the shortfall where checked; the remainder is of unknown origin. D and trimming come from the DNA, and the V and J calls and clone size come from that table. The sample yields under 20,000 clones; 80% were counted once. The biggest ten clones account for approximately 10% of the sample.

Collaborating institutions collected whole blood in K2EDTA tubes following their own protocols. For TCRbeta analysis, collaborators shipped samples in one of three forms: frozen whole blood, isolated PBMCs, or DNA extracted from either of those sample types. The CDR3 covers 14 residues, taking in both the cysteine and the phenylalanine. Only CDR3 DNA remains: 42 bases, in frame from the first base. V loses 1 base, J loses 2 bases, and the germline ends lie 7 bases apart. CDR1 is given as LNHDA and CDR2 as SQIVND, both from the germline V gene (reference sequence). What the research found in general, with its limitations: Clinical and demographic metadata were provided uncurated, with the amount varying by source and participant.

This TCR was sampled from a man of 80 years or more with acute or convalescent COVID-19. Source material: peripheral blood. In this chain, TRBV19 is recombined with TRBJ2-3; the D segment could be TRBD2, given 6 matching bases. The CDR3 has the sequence CASSIGGDTDTQYF. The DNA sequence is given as TGTGCCAGTAGTATAGGGGGGGACACAGATACGCAGTATTTT.